The 9 T cell receptor beta chains reported below all come from one sample, sequenced in a study of blood T cell repertoires in COVID-19. Repertoires were generated with immunoSEQ multiplex PCR, while TCRdb's copy carries only in-frame clones and drops some. The data contain about 200,000 clones, around 83% of them seen just once; the ten biggest clones take up about 5%. Sequencing was carried out using peripheral blood. These receptors came from a woman in her 70s with COVID-19, enrolled during active disease.

This clone occurred a few times. The chain recombines TRBV7-2 with TRBJ1-5; D gene uncertain. Trimming left V 5 bases short and J 3 bases short, with 8 bases between. CDR3 size: 13 residues. The V gene's germline CDR1 is SGHTA and CDR2 FQGNSA. CDR3 protein: CASSRGYNQPQHF. The CDR3 bases are TGTGCCAGCAGCCGGGGTTACAATCAGCCCCAGCATTTT. Drawing the rest from reference TRBV7-2 and TRBJ1-5, the complete variable domain is GAGVSQSPSNKVTEKGKDVELRCDPISGHTALYWYRQSLGQGLEFLIYFQGNSAPDKSGLPSDRFSAERTGGSVSTLTIQRTQQEDSAVYLCASSRGYNQPQHFGDGTRLSIL.

This sequence joins TRBV9 and TRBJ2-1; TRBD2 might be the D (6 bases). The length of the CDR3 is 16 residues. V was clipped by 0 bases and J by 8 bases, with 18 bases between them. Germline-derived CDR1 and CDR2 are SGDLS and YYNGEE. Here the CDR3 reads CASSVVGSGSYHEQFF. As DNA, the CDR3 is TGTGCCAGCAGCGTAGTTGGTAGCGGAAGTTATCATGAGCAGTTCTTC.

The chain couples TRBV19 to TRBJ2-2; 7 bases match TRBD2. The CDR3 has 13 residues. The trim removed 3 bases at V and 8 bases at J, leaving 3 bases unmatched. Germline V gene sequence: CDR1 LNHDA, CDR2 SQIVND (reference sequence). CDR3: CASSITSEGELFF. The CDR3 nucleotides are TGTGCCAGTAGTATTACTAGCGAGGGGGAGCTGTTTTTT.

V is TRBV9 and J is TRBJ2-3; tentatively, D is TRBD1 (5 bases). V shed 4 bases and J shed 0 bases, with 21 bases lying between them. The CDR3 is 18 amino acids. Germline-derived CDR1 and CDR2 are SGDLS and YYNGEE. CDR3 region: CASSSHRGQEISTDTQYF. The CDR3 region has the DNA TGTGCCAGCAGCAGCCATAGGGGCCAGGAGATCAGCACAGATACGCAGTATTTT.

The chain couples TRBV28 to TRBJ2-4; D ambiguous. The CDR3 is 14 residues long. Per germline, CDR1 MDHEN and CDR2 SYDVKM. With 4 bases removed from V and 0 bases from J, the gap between germline ends came to 7 bases. CDR3 sequence: CASSSAGAKNIQYF. In DNA form, the CDR3 reads TGTGCCAGCAGTTCGGCAGGAGCCAAAAACATTCAGTACTTC. Supplemented by reference TRBV28 and TRBJ2-4, the full variable domain reads DVKVTQSSRYLVKRTGEKVFLECVQDMDHENMFWYRQDPGLGLRLIYFSYDVKMKEKGDIPEGYSVSREKKERFSLILESASTNQTSMYLCASSSAGAKNIQYFGAGTRLSVL.

CDR3: CATTKQATETQYF. The CDR3 DNA reads TGTGCCACCACAAAACAGGCCACAGAGACCCAGTACTTC. The chain recombines TRBV10-3 with TRBJ2-5; the D gene is possibly TRBD1 (5 bases). The V end lost 10 bases, the J end lost 4 bases, and 16 bases lay between the germline ends. The CDR3 runs to 13 residues. Germline V gene data show CDR1 as ENHRY and CDR2 as SYGVKD.

The V call is TRBV19, the J call TRBJ1-2, with a tentative D call TRBD1 (6 bases). The CDR3 consists of 15 residues. In germline, CDR1 is LNHDA, CDR2 SQIVND (reference sequence). Deletions cut 5 bases from V and 4 bases from J, with 17 bases between. CDR3 nucleotide sequence: TGTGCCAGTAGTCCAGGGGAGGGGAGAAGCTATGGCTACACCTTC. This sequence encodes CASSPGEGRSYGYTF.

V is TRBV5-4 and J is TRBJ1-1, with 7 bases matching TRBD1. The CDR3 sequence is 13 residues long. V gave up 1 base and J gave up 12 bases; unmatched junction bases: 9. CDR1 is SGHNT and CDR2 is YYREEE in the germline V gene (reference sequence). The CDR3 loop is CASSLTGAQETFF. CDR3 DNA sequence: TGTGCCAGCAGCTTGACAGGGGCCCAAGAGACTTTCTTT.

J is TRBJ2-5 and V is TRBV18; 8 bases are shared with TRBD1. Germline-derived CDR1 and CDR2 are KGHSH and LQKENI. The CDR3 runs 16 residues. V dropped 5 bases and J dropped 4; count of bases not matched to a gene: 12. The CDR3 DNA sequence: TGTGCCAGCTCAAACAGACTGGACAGGGAGAGAGAGACCCAGTACTTC. This gives the protein CASSNRLDRERETQYF.